This T cell receptor (beta chain) is from a study of post-analysis software for immune sequencing data. For the study at large: Recorded subtypes: relapsing-remitting, secondary progressive, progressive-relapsing; some patients unannotated.

Study-wide results and caveats: Batch-mates among the samples co-clustered strongly by F measure. Controls had lower frequencies than patients of 4 or 5 TRBV segments, which included TRBV5-6, TRBV5-1 and TRBV20-1. The study found significantly lower normalized Chao1 diversity in multiple sclerosis patients than in controls.

Tagging with unique molecular identifiers was a feature of the TCR beta cDNA libraries. Each batch of about 0.95 to 10 million T cells produced 450,000 to 500,000 cDNA molecules. Each CDR3 protein gets one entry after TCRdb re-called the PCR reads with MiXCR. The sample holds approximately 730,000 distinct CDR3 sequences, about 32% seen once. This clonotype was seen a few times. What it binds is not known. CDR3 size: 15 residues. Trimming took 5 bases from V and 0 from J; bases not matched to a gene: 6. Per the germline V gene, CDR1 is ENHRY and CDR2 is SYGVKD. Material: blood. This clonotype was obtained from a girl aged 10 to 17 with multiple sclerosis. The chain joins TRBV10-3 to TRBJ2-7; 8 nucleotides match TRBD2. This chain's CDR3 is CAISLSGTSSYEQYF. CDR3 in DNA: TGTGCCATCAGTTTAAGCGGGACTAGCTCCTACGAGCAGTACTTC.